The 28 T cell receptor beta chains given below trace back to one sample, sequenced in a study of cytomegalovirus exposure and HLA in healthy donors. A multiplex PCR was run with 60 Vbeta primers and 13 Jbeta primers. The method was immunoSEQ multiplex PCR; TCRdb's version includes in-frame clones alone and lacks a portion of them. The profile shows 120,000 or so clones, around 80% of them singletons. The sequenced sample consisted of PBMCs. These receptors all stem from a woman aged 45-65 years in good health and CMV-seropositive.

In this sample, this clone turned up once. The chain uses TRBV10-3 and TRBJ2-7; 8 positions match TRBD1. V was pared by 6 bases and J by 1 base, with 8 bases of the junction left unmatched. The germline CDR1 and CDR2 sequences are ENHRY and SYGVKD. There are 15 residues in the CDR3. The CDR3 sequence is CAISTQTGVSYEQYF. The DNA of the CDR3 is TGTGCCATCAGCACCCAGACAGGGGTTTCCTACGAGCAGTACTTC.

The chain is built from TRBV6-1 and TRBJ2-5; TRBD2 might be the D (6 bases). Germline CDR1 MNHNS, CDR2 SASEGT. The CDR3 has 13 residues. The germline V and J ends were trimmed by 6 bases and 4 bases, with 12 bases remaining between them. The CDR3 is CASSFRGGETQYF. In nucleotides, the CDR3 is TGTGCCAGCAGCTTTAGGGGAGGAGAGACCCAGTACTTC.

The chain uses TRBV11-1 and TRBJ1-1, with D tentatively TRBD1 (5 bases). The V and J ends lost 4 bases and 11 bases respectively, with 17 bases between them. The CDR3 extends over 13 amino acids. Germline V gives CDR1 SGHAT, CDR2 FQDESV (reference sequence). Here the CDR3 reads CASSYGTSLFAFF. The CDR3 bases are TGTGCCAGCAGCTATGGGACTTCGTTGTTTGCTTTCTTT.

This clone was observed a handful of times. This chain uses TRBV5-6 with TRBJ2-5, with D unresolved. Deletions cut 4 bases from V and 5 bases from J, with 6 bases between. This CDR3 region has 11 residues. CDR1 is SGHDT and CDR2 is YYEEEE in the germline V gene. The CDR3 DNA reads as TGTGCCAGCAGCCGCGGCGAGACCCAGTACTTC. Translated, it gives CASSRGETQYF. The full variable domain, completed using reference TRBV5-6 and TRBJ2-5, is DAGVTQSPTHLIKTRGQQVTLRCSPKSGHDTVSWYQQALGQGPQFIFQYYEEEERQRGNFPDRFSGHQFPNYSSELNVNALLLGDSALYLCASSRGETQYFGPGTRLLVL.

This clone was seen a single time. V and J are TRBV19 and TRBJ2-1; D is perhaps TRBD1 (5 bases). The germline gives CDR1 LNHDA, CDR2 SQIVND (reference sequence). Trimming removed 3 bases at V and 1 base at J, with 10 bases between. The CDR3 sequence is 15 residues long. CDR3 loop: CASSMLGASYNEQFF. The CDR3 DNA reads TGTGCCAGTAGTATGCTAGGGGCTTCCTACAATGAGCAGTTCTTC.

The rearrangement links TRBV27 to TRBJ2-3; perhaps TRBD1 as D (6 bases). The ends were cut back, 6 bases at V and 7 bases at J, with 14 bases in the middle. CDR1 MNHEY and CDR2 SMNVEV come from the germline V gene (reference sequence). This CDR3 spans 13 amino acids. The CDR3 DNA reads as TGTGCCAGCAGACCCGGGGACACTTATACGCAGTATTTT. Its protein is CASRPGDTYTQYF.

This chain uses TRBV9 with TRBJ2-2, with 15 bases aligning to TRBD2. Germline V CDR1 and CDR2: SGDLS, YYNGEE. V was pared by 0 bases and J by 5 bases, with 5 bases of the junction left unmatched. The CDR3 extends over 18 amino acids. CDR3 DNA: TGTGCCAGCAGCGTAGCGAGGGGACTAGCGGGAGGTACCGGGGAGCTGTTTTTT. Translating gives CASSVARGLAGGTGELFF.

This clone came up a few times. The V gene is TRBV6-6, the J gene TRBJ1-1; 7 positions match TRBD1. Germline CDR1 is MNHNY and CDR2 is SVGAGI (reference sequence). V lost 4 bases to trimming and J lost 6 bases; unmatched junction nucleotides: 8. The CDR3 loop spans 14 amino acids. CDR3 coding DNA: TGTGCCAGCAGTTTAAAGGGGGCAAGGGCTGAAGCTTTCTTT. This encodes CASSLKGARAEAFF.

This clone was seen a few times. This rearrangement joins TRBV5-1 to TRBJ1-2; 7 nucleotides align to TRBD1. The CDR3 contains 16 residues. Germline CDR1 reads SGHRS; CDR2 reads YFSETQ. After removal of 4 bases from V and 0 bases from J, the junction contained 9 bases not matched to a gene. The CDR3 protein is CASSGGGTAPNYGYTF. In nucleotides, the CDR3 is TGCGCCAGCAGCGGCGGAGGGACAGCACCTAACTATGGCTACACCTTC.

This chain connects TRBV6-6 to TRBJ1-2; tentatively, D is TRBD1 (5 bases). Looked up from germline, CDR1 is MNHNY and CDR2 is SVGAGI (reference sequence). The CDR3 runs to 13 residues. The V end lost 0 bases, the J end lost 8 bases, and 10 bases lay between the germline ends. The CDR3 DNA follows: TGTGCCAGCAGTTACTCGACAGTGATCGGCTACACCTTC. Protein sequence: CASSYSTVIGYTF.

V is TRBV5-6 and J is TRBJ1-2; 10 bases match TRBD1. Losses at the gene ends were 4 bases for V and 5 bases for J; bases not matched to a gene: 17. In germline, CDR1 is SGHDT, CDR2 YYEEEE. This CDR3 contains 18 residues. The CDR3 nucleotides read TGTGCCAGCAGCGCCAGACAGGGGGCGCGGCATATCGCGTATGGCTACACCTTC. Translated, it gives CASSARQGARHIAYGYTF.

This clone was observed once. The rearrangement uses TRBV28 and TRBJ1-2; 7 bases are a match to TRBD1. CDR3 length: 14 residues. Germline lookup yields CDR1 MDHEN and CDR2 SYDVKM. The junction had 6 bases not matched to a gene; V was cut back by 4 bases and J by 4 bases. CDR3 region: CASSSGTEPYGYTF. The CDR3 bases are TGTGCCAGCAGTTCGGGGACAGAACCCTATGGCTACACCTTC.

The chain employs TRBV28 and TRBJ1-4; D gene ambiguous. Germline V lookup: CDR1 MDHEN, CDR2 SYDVKM. The V end was cut by 7 bases, the J end by 5 bases, with 8 bases between. This CDR3 has 12 amino acids. The CDR3 region has the DNA TGTGCCAGCATGACTGTGAATGAAAAACTGTTTTTT. This sequence encodes CASMTVNEKLFF.

The genes are TRBV30 and TRBJ1-2, with 9 bases lining up with TRBD1. CDR1 GTSNPN and CDR2 SVGIG come from the germline V gene (reference sequence). The CDR3 extends over 13 amino acids. The ends lost 2 bases at V and 7 bases at J; junction bases unmatched: 5. As DNA, the CDR3 is TGTGCCTGGAGTAGTACAGGGGGCTCTGGCTACACCTTC. Its protein product is CAWSSTGGSGYTF.

The chain recombines TRBV4-3 with TRBJ1-2; D might be TRBD1 (5 bases). The germline CDR1 and CDR2 sequences are LGHNA and YSLEER. The CDR3 loop spans 15 amino acids. Between the trimmed V and J ends, which lost 1 base and 8 bases, there was a span of 17 bases. Written as DNA, the CDR3 is TGCGCCAGCAGCCAAGCATCACAGGTCCTCGGGGGCTACACCTTC. It codes for CASSQASQVLGGYTF.

V usage is TRBV13 and J usage is TRBJ1-2; 9 bases are shared with TRBD1. CDR3 length equals 14 residues. The J segment lost 5 bases and the V segment lost 0 bases, leaving 1 base of the junction unmatched. Per germline, CDR1 PRHDT and CDR2 FYEKMQ (reference sequence). For the CDR3, the DNA is TGTGCCAGCAGCTTAGGAGGACAGGGGTATGGCTACACCTTC. Translation: CASSLGGQGYGYTF.

The chain has TRBV10-3 and TRBJ1-2, with TRBD1 matching over 7 bases. Germline assignment: CDR1 ENHRY and CDR2 SYGVKD. The V and J ends lost 7 bases and 5 bases, in that order; junction bases with no gene match: 10. The CDR3 is 14 amino acids. CDR3 in amino acids: CAIKGAATQYGYTF. CDR3 nucleotide sequence: TGTGCCATCAAGGGGGCGGCCACTCAATATGGCTACACCTTC.

The rearrangement uses TRBV13 and TRBJ2-3; a weak D match, TRBD1 (6 bases). Trimming took off 0 bases at V and 4 bases at J, with 8 bases between the two ends. This CDR3 region has 14 residues. Germline V gene sequence: CDR1 PRHDT, CDR2 FYEKMQ (reference sequence). The CDR3 region has the DNA TGTGCCAGCAGCTTAGGGGGGGCTGCAGATACGCAGTATTTT. Its translation: CASSLGGAADTQYF.

J is TRBJ1-5 and V is TRBV19; 8 bases line up with TRBD1. V lost 3 bases, J lost 7 bases, and 5 bases stayed unmatched. The germline V gene has CDR1 LNHDA and CDR2 SQIVND (reference sequence). The CDR3 sequence is 14 residues long. The DNA for the CDR3 is TGTGCCAGTAGTATTCTGGACAGGGACCAGCCCCAGCATTTT. Its translation is CASSILDRDQPQHF.

The chain links TRBV27 to TRBJ2-5; 10 nucleotides match TRBD1. From germline, CDR1 is MNHEY and CDR2 SMNVEV (reference sequence). The CDR3 totals 14 residues. The J segment lost 4 bases and the V segment lost 6 bases, leaving 5 bases of the junction unmatched. The CDR3 DNA sequence: TGTGCCAGCAGACGGACAGGGGGGATAGAGACCCAGTACTTC. Translating gives CASRRTGGIETQYF.

The CDR3 DNA reads TGTGCCAGCAGCCGCGGGGATAGCGGGGGGCCAAGACCCTACAATGAGCAGTTCTTC. The encoded protein is CASSRGDSGGPRPYNEQFF. V is TRBV5-4 and J is TRBJ2-1; 10 positions match TRBD2. The CDR3 has 19 residues. CDR1 is SGHNT and CDR2 is YYREEE in the germline V gene (reference sequence). V gave up 4 bases and J gave up 2 bases; unmatched junction bases: 15.

The J gene is TRBJ1-1, the V gene TRBV15; D possibly corresponds to TRBD1 (6 bases). CDR3 length equals 13 residues. Germline-derived CDR1 and CDR2 are LNHNV and YYDKDF (reference sequence). With 4 bases removed from V and 1 base from J, the gap between germline ends came to 7 bases. CDR3 region: CATSTDRNTEAFF. DNA for the CDR3: TGTGCCACCAGCACGGACAGGAACACTGAAGCTTTCTTT.

The chain uses TRBV19 and TRBJ1-1; D is unresolved. Germline V lookup: CDR1 LNHDA, CDR2 SQIVND (reference sequence). This CDR3 contains 14 residues. V was clipped by 2 bases and J by 0 bases, with 7 bases between them. As DNA, the CDR3 is TGTGCCAGTAGTATACGGGGATTGAACACTGAAGCTTTCTTT. It is translated as CASSIRGLNTEAFF.

This clone was picked up one time. This rearrangement joins TRBV6-6 to TRBJ1-4, with 10 nucleotides matching TRBD1. V was clipped by 6 bases and J by 0 bases; unmatched bases: 4. The CDR3 spans 16 residues. Germline V gene sequence: CDR1 MNHNY, CDR2 SVGAGI (reference sequence). The CDR3 DNA is TGTGCCAGCAGCAGACAGGGGGCGTCAACTAATGAAAAACTGTTTTTT. This codes for CASSRQGASTNEKLFF.

For the CDR3, the DNA is TGTGCCATCAGTGAAAGACAGGGCGGAAACTATGGCTACACCTTC. This sequence encodes CAISERQGGNYGYTF. This chain connects TRBV10-3 to TRBJ1-2; TRBD1 aligns across 7 bases. Germline CDR1 and CDR2: ENHRY and SYGVKD. V was clipped by 3 bases and J by 2 bases; unmatched bases: 6. The CDR3 runs 15 residues.

This clone was recorded once. The V and J genes are TRBV4-2 and TRBJ2-1; 13 positions match TRBD2. The CDR3 has 16 amino acids. Germline trimming cut 0 bases from V and 9 bases from J; bases unmatched to any gene: 5. Per the germline V gene, CDR1 is LGHNA and CDR2 is YNFKEQ. The CDR3 spells CASSQDGLAGVVEQFF. For the CDR3, the DNA is TGTGCCAGCAGCCAAGATGGACTAGCGGGAGTGGTTGAGCAGTTCTTC.

This chain uses TRBV7-2 with TRBJ2-1; D not certain. Deletions cut 1 base from V and 0 bases from J, with 7 bases between. The CDR3 is 15 residues long. From germline, CDR1 is SGHTA and CDR2 FQGNSA. The CDR3 loop is CASSLGADSYNEQFF. CDR3 coding DNA: TGTGCCAGCAGCTTAGGGGCAGACTCCTACAATGAGCAGTTCTTC.

The chain combines TRBV4-1 with TRBJ2-7; the D gene is possibly TRBD2 (6 bases). Trimming removed 0 bases at V and 3 bases at J, with 9 bases between. The CDR3 runs 14 residues. Germline V lookup: CDR1 MGHRA, CDR2 YSYEKL. The CDR3 DNA reads TGCGCCAGCAGCCAAGAGGGGGGTTACTACGAGCAGTACTTC. Translation: CASSQEGGYYEQYF.